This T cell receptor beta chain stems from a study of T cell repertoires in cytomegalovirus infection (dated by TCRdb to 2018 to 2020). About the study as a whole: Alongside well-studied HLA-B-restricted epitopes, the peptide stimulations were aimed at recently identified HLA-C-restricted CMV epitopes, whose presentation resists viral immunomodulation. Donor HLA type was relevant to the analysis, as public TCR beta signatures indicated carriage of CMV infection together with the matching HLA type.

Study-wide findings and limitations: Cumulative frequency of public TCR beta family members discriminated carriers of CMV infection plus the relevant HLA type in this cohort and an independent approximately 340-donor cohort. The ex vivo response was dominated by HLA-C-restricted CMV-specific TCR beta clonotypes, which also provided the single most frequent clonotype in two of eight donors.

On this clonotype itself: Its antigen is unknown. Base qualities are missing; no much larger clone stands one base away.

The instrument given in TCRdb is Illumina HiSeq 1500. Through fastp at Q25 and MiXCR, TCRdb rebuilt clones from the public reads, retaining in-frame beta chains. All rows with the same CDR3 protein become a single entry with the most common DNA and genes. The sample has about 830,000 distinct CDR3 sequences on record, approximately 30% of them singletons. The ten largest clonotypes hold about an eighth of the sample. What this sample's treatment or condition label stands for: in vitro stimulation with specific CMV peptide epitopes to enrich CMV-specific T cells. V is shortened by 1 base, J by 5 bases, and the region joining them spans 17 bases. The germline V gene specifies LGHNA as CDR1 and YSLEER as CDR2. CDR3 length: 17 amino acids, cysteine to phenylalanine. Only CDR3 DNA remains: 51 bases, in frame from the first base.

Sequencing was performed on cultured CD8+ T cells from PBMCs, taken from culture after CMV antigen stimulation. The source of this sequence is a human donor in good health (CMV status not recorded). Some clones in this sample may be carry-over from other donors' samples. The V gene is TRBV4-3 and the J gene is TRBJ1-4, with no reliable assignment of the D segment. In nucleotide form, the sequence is TGCGCCAGCAGCCAAGGCCCAGCCCATCCAGCCAATGAAAAACTGTTTTTT. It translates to CASSQGPAHPANEKLFF.